The clone carrying this TCR beta chain was detected once. In the authors' methods: Reference gene primer amplification gave nucleated cell count estimates. Assay: immunoSEQ multiplex PCR; the TCRdb copy retains only in-frame clones and omits some. Clone size and V and J calls were adopted from that table, with D and trimming inferred from the DNA. The sample comprises around 200,000 clones, roughly 83% of which are singletons, and 2.5% to 3.5% rests with the top ten. This sample is drawn from a study of blood T cell repertoires in COVID-19. Study background: COVID-19 samples, acute and convalescent, were from the United States, Italy and Spain.

CDR1 is MNHEY, CDR2 SVGAGI, per germline. This CDR3 contains 15 residues. V was trimmed by 0 bases and J by 4 bases, leaving 10 bases between them. This clonotype was obtained from a woman in her twenties or thirties who had recovered from COVID-19. The chain carries TRBV6-5 and TRBJ1-3, with D perhaps matching TRBD1 (6 bases). Source material: PBMCs or T cells enriched from blood (not recorded which). CDR3 nucleotides: TGTGCCAGCAGTTACTCGGTAGACAGGGGAAACACCATATATTTT. Its protein product is CASSYSVDRGNTIYF.